This TCR beta chain is from a study of radiotherapy plus CTLA-4 blockade in lung cancer (dated by TCRdb to the late 2010s). Background on the whole study: Among enrolled patients, about 19% had an objective response and around 33% reached disease control. Study-level results and caveats: TCR clones derived from tumors expanded in peripheral blood after treatment with radiotherapy and ipilimumab. Increased serum interferon-beta after radiation, together with early dynamic changes in blood T cell clones, were reported to be the strongest predictors of response.

The study tested focal radiation therapy combined with CTLA-4 blockade (ipilimumab) in patients with chemo-refractory metastatic non-small-cell lung cancer. In regard to this clone: The specificity of this receptor is unknown. Per-nucleotide qualities are absent, and no much larger clonotype sits a single base away.

The library was prepared using the immunoSEQ multiplex PCR assay. The source is immuneACCESS, and TCRdb retained only in-frame sequences with V and J called. Part of the clones is not carried over; for the studies checked, unresolved V genes explain less than half of this, and the remainder is unexplained. The sample table holds around 99,000 clones, of which around 88% were seen once. Roughly 4.9% of the sample comes from the top ten. Including the terminal cysteine and phenylalanine, the CDR3 comprises 13 residues. Only CDR3 DNA is held: 39 bases, read in frame from base 1. CDR1 and CDR2 (SGHAT, FQNNGV) derive from the germline V gene. V sheds 5 bases and J sheds 13 bases, leaving 21 bases between their ends.

The clonotype comes from a human donor with non-small cell lung cancer that progressed on radiotherapy plus ipilimumab. The source was peripheral blood, collected from a patient treated with radiotherapy plus ipilimumab. The chain is assembled from TRBV11-2 and TRBJ2-7; TRBD1 might be the D gene, on 7 matching bases. The CDR3 is CASSLGGQRVRYF. In nucleotide form, the sequence is TGTGCCAGCAGCCTAGGGGGACAGCGGGTCCGATACTTC.